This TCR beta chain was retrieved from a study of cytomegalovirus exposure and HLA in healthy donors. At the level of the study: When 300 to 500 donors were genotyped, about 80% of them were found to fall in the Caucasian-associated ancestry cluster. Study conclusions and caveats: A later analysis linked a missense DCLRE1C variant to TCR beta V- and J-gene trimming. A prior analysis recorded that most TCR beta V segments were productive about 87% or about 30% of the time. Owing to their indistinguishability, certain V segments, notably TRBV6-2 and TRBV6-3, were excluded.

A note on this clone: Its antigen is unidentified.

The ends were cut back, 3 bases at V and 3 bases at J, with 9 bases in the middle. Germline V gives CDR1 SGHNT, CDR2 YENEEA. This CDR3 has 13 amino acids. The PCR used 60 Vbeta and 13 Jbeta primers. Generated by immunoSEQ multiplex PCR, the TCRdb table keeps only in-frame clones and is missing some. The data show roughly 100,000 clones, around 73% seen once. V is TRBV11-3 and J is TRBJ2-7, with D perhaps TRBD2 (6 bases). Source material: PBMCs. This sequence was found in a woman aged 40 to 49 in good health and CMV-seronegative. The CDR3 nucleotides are TGTGCCAGCAGCTTCCAGGGAGGCTACGAGCAGTACTTC. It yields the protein CASSFQGGYEQYF.